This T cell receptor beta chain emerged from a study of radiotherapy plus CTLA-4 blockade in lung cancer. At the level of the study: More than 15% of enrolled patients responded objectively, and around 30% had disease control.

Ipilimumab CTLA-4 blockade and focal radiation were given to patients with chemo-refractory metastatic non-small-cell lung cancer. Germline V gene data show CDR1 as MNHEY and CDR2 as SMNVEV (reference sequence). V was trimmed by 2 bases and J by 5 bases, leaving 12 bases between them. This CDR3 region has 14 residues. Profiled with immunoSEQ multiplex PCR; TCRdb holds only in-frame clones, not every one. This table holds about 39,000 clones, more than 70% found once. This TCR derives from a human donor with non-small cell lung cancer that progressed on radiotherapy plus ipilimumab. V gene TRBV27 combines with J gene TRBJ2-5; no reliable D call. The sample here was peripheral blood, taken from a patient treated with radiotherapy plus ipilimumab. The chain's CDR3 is CASSLNRVGETQYF. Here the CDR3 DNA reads TGTGCCAGCAGTTTAAACCGGGTCGGGGAGACCCAGTACTTC.